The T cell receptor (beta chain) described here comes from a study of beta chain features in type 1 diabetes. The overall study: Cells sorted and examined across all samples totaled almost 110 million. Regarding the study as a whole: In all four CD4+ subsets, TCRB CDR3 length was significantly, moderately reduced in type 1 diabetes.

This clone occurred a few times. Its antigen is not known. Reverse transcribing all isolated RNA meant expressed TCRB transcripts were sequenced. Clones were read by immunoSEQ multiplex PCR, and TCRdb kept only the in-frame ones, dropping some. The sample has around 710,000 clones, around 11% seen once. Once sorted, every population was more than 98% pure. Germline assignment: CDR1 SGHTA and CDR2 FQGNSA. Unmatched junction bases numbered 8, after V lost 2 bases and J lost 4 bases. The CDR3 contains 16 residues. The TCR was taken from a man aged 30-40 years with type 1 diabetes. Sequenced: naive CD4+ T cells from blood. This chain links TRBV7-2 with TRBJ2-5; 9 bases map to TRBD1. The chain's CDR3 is CASSLLGQGFGETQYF. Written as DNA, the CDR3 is TGTGCCAGCAGCTTACTTGGACAGGGGTTCGGAGAGACCCAGTACTTC.